This T cell receptor (beta chain) was recovered during a study of regulatory T cells in long-lasting Graves disease. This clonotype was seen repeatedly, ten times or more. Its antigen is not known. Arm-PCR of CDR3 regions and iRepertoire HTBI primers were used to build TCR beta libraries. From the multiplex PCR reads, TCRdb called clonotypes with MiXCR, one entry per CDR3 protein. Of hundreds of thousands of distinct CDR3 sequences in the sample, roughly 16% were seen once. General study findings and limits: Persistent Graves' patients showed a TCR diversity that was lower than that of newly diagnosed ones.

As for time point: newly diagnosed GD, antithyroid drugs for less than 3 months. Following extraction of RNA from PBMCs, that RNA was used to make the TCR library. The germline V gene encodes CDR1 SEHNR and CDR2 FQNEAQ (reference sequence). Trimming stripped 4 bases from V and 1 base from J, with 16 bases between. This CDR3 is built from 16 residues. The sample was also reused in another study, on T cells in Graves' hyperthyroidism and ophthalmopathy.

The chain is built from TRBV7-9 and TRBJ2-5; no clear D. Sequencing used peripheral blood mononuclear cells (PBMCs), obtained at new diagnosis, from a patient treated with antithyroid drugs. This sequence was found in a woman in her thirties with Graves disease. DNA for the CDR3: TGTGCCAGCAGCTCATATGCTACCGGAATCCAAGAGACCCAGTACTTC. Translating it yields CASSSYATGIQETQYF.